These T cell receptor beta chains were read from a single sample in a study of T-cell memory formation after mild COVID-19. A single record per CDR3 protein comes from TCRdb applying MiXCR to the 5' RACE reads. Seen here are roughly 300,000 distinct CDR3 sequences, approximately 7.6% observed once, and the top ten hold about 20%. The specimen sequenced was PBMCs or a T cell subset sorted from them (not recorded which). Receptors were obtained from a man aged 18 to 35 who had mild COVID-19 (a few samples of this study predate the infection). Cell type and time point are not known. Each CDR3 is given with its conserved first and last residue. D genes are given only for firm matches. Part of the rows lack a size; the others show once, few, many or a class for expanded clones.

.	TRBV10-3	.	TRBJ1-2	TGTGCCATCAGTGCCCGGGGGGGGCTCCGACGGGATGGCTACACCTTC	CAISARGGLRRDGYTF
.	TRBV6-5	.	TRBJ1-5	TGTGCCAGCAGTCAGAGGGCCCGCGGCCAGCCCCAGCATTTT	CASSQRARGQPQHF
.	TRBV4-3	.	TRBJ1-1	TGCGCCAGCAGCCAAGATAGGGGGGCAGATGAAGCTTTCTTT	CASSQDRGADEAFF
.	TRBV6-5	.	TRBJ1-1	TGTGCCAGCAGTTTTATGGGGCTGAACACTGAAGCTTTCTTT	CASSFMGLNTEAFF
.	TRBV7-2	.	TRBJ1-1	TGTGCCAGCAGGCGCGGACAGACGAACACTGAAGCTTTCTTT	CASRRGQTNTEAFF
.	TRBV19	few	TRBJ2-1	TGTGCCAGTAGTATGGGGTACAATGAGCAGTTCTTC	CASSMGYNEQFF
.	TRBV5-1	many	TRBJ1-2	TGCGCCAGCACCCGCGGCCAGGGGAACTATGGCTACACCTTC	CASTRGQGNYGYTF
TRBD2	TRBV7-6	many	TRBJ2-5	TGTGCCAGCAGCTTAATAGCGGGGGGACCTCAAGAGACCCAGTACTTC	CASSLIAGGPQETQYF
.	TRBV2	.	TRBJ2-6	TGTGCCAGCAAGGGTGCTGGGGCCAACGTCCTGACTTTC	CASKGAGANVLTF
.	TRBV12-3/TRBV12-4	.	TRBJ1-5	TGTGCCAGCAGTTTCGGGAGGCAGGGCGGTCAGCCCCAGCATTTT	CASSFGRQGGQPQHF
TRBD1	TRBV5-1	many	TRBJ2-7	TGCGCCAGCAGCTCGGGACAGGGGGCCTACGAGCAGTACTTC	CASSSGQGAYEQYF
TRBD1	TRBV28	.	TRBJ1-2	TGTGCCAGCAGTTTTATAACAGGGGGTTCCTATGGCTACACCTTC	CASSFITGGSYGYTF
TRBD2	TRBV12-3/TRBV12-4	few	TRBJ2-3	TGTGCCAGCAGTTTAGTAAGACTAGCGGGGGGGTTCAGCACAGATACGCAGTATTTT	CASSLVRLAGGFSTDTQYF
.	TRBV6-5	.	TRBJ2-1	TGTGCCAGCACCGGACCGGGAGAGCAGTTCTTC	CASTGPGEQFF
.	TRBV12-3/TRBV12-4	many	TRBJ2-5	TGTGCCAGCACTGGGGGGATCACCCAGTACTTC	CASTGGITQYF
.	TRBV29-1	.	TRBJ1-2	TGCAGCGTTGACAGGGGTGGAGGCTACACCTTC	CSVDRGGGYTF
.	TRBV7-2	.	TRBJ2-2	TGTGCCAGCAGCTTAGCGTCTCCCGCGGGGAACACCGGGGAGCTGTTTTTT	CASSLASPAGNTGELFF
.	TRBV6-6	.	TRBJ1-1	TGTGCCAGCAGTTACACCCCAGGAAGGATGACTGAAGCTTTCTTT	CASSYTPGRMTEAFF
.	TRBV2	few	TRBJ2-3	TGTGCCAGCAGTGAGGGGCCCACAGATACGCAGTATTTT	CASSEGPTDTQYF
TRBD1	TRBV6-5	.	TRBJ1-2	TGTGCCAGCAGTTACCGAGGGACAGGGGTATTGGTCGGCTACACCTTC	CASSYRGTGVLVGYTF
.	TRBV12-3/TRBV12-4	.	TRBJ1-3	TGTGCCAGCAGTTTAAGGTCCGGAAACACCATATATTTT	CASSLRSGNTIYF
.	TRBV5-1	few	TRBJ2-7	TGCGCCAGCAGCTTGTACGAGGGACCCTACGAGCAGTACTTC	CASSLYEGPYEQYF
TRBD1	TRBV7-2	.	TRBJ2-5	TGTGCCAGCAGCGACAGGGGATCGCGAGAGACCCAGTACTTC	CASSDRGSRETQYF
.	TRBV24-1	.	TRBJ2-2	TGTGCCACCAGTGATTCGTACACCGGGGAGCTGTTTTTT	CATSDSYTGELFF
TRBD2	TRBV7-2	few	TRBJ2-2	TGTGCCAGCAGCGGAGCGGGGGGGCAGAGAACCGGGGAGCTGTTTTTT	CASSGAGGQRTGELFF
.	TRBV29-1	few	TRBJ1-2	TGCAGCGTTGAAACAAGCCCTAACTATGGCTACACCTTC	CSVETSPNYGYTF
.	TRBV4-2	many	TRBJ2-1	TGTGCCAGCAGCCAAGTAGGGGATAGGCAGTTCTTC	CASSQVGDRQFF
.	TRBV15	.	TRBJ2-6	TGTGCCACTAGGACTATCTCTGGGGCCAACGTCCTGACTTTC	CATRTISGANVLTF
.	TRBV7-2	.	TRBJ1-2	TGTGCCAGCAGCCCCGGGACATTTGGGAACTATGGCTACACCTTC	CASSPGTFGNYGYTF
TRBD2	TRBV20-1	.	TRBJ2-3	TGCAGTGCATCACGACTAGCGGGGGGTCCAGATACGCAGTATTTT	CSASRLAGGPDTQYF
TRBD1	TRBV2	once	TRBJ1-2	TGTGCCAGCAGGGACAGGGGGCCAGCTGGCTACACCTTC	CASRDRGPAGYTF
.	TRBV7-2	.	TRBJ2-2	TGTGCCAGCAGCTTAGGCCGGTTGAACACCGGGGAGCTGTTTTTT	CASSLGRLNTGELFF
.	TRBV3-1	.	TRBJ1-5	TGTGCCAGCAGCCAAGCCTGGGGTGGTCAGCCCCAGCATTTT	CASSQAWGGQPQHF
.	TRBV7-2	few	TRBJ1-1	TGTGCCAGCAGCTCGACCGGGACGATCTCCCTGAAGAACCTGTTCTTT	CASSSTGTISLKNLFF
TRBD1	TRBV5-1	.	TRBJ2-7	TGCGCCAGCAGCGCGACAGGGGGCTACGAGCAGTACTTC	CASSATGGYEQYF
.	TRBV5-1	.	TRBJ2-1	TGCGCCAGCAGCTTGGATGGGGTTTCGCCAGAGCTCAAAGGGGATGAGCAGTTCTTC	CASSLDGVSPELKGDEQFF
TRBD2	TRBV9	few	TRBJ2-3	TGTGCCAGCAGCGTAGCTAGCGGGGCCCCAGATACGCAGTATTTT	CASSVASGAPDTQYF
.	TRBV2	few	TRBJ1-6	TGTGCCAGCGGAGGTCTCGTTGCAGGGGTTTCTTCACCCCTCCACTTT	CASGGLVAGVSSPLHF
TRBD1	TRBV5-4	.	TRBJ1-6	TGTGCCAGCAGCTATGACAGGGCCAATTCACCCCTCCACTTT	CASSYDRANSPLHF
.	TRBV3-1	.	TRBJ1-2	TGTGCCAGCAGCCAAGAAGGTCTACAGAGCTATGGCTACACCTTC	CASSQEGLQSYGYTF
TRBD1	TRBV14	.	TRBJ2-5	TGTGCCAGCTCGGACAGGGGGAAACGCGAGACCCAGTACTTC	CASSDRGKRETQYF
.	TRBV12-3/TRBV12-4	many	TRBJ2-7	TGTGCCAGCAGTTTTAACAGGGAAAGCGAGCAGTACTTC	CASSFNRESEQYF
.	TRBV18	many	TRBJ1-5	TGTGCCAGCTCACCTGGACCCAATCAGCCCCAGCATTTT	CASSPGPNQPQHF
.	TRBV7-9	few	TRBJ2-1	TGTGCCAGCAGTTTCGATTGGGATGAGCAGTTCTTC	CASSFDWDEQFF
TRBD2	TRBV20-1	few	TRBJ2-3	TGCAGTGCTAACGGCCCACGGCCTAGCGGGGGGCTAGATACGCAGTATTTT	CSANGPRPSGGLDTQYF
.	TRBV27	few	TRBJ2-1	TGTGCCAGCAGTTCGACAGACAGCTCCTACAATGAGCAGTTCTTC	CASSSTDSSYNEQFF